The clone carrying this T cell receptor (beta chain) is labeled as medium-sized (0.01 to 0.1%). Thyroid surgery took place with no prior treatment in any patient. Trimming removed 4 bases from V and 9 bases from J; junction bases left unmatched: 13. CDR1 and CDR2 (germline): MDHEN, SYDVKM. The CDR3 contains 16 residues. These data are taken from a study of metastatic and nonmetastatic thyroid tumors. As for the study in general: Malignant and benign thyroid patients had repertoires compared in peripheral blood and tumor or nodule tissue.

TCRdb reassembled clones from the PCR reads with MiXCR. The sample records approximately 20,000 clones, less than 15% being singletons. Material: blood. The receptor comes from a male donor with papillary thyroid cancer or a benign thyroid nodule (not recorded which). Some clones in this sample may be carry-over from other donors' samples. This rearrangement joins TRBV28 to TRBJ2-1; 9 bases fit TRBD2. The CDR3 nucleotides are TGTGCCAGCAGTTCCACCTCTAGCGGGACGCCGGGTGAGCAGTTCTTC. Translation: CASSSTSSGTPGEQFF.